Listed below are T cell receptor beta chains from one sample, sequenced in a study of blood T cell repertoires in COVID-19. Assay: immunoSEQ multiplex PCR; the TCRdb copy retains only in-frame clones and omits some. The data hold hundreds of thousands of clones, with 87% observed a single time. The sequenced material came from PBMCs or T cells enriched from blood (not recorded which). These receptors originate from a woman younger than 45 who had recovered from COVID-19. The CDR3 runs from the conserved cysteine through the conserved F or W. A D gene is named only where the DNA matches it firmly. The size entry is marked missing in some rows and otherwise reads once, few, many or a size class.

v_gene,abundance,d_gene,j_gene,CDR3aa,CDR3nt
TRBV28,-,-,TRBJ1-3,CASSLGLSGNTIYF,TGTGCCAGCAGTTTAGGACTTTCTGGAAACACCATATATTTT
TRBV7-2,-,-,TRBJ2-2,CASSLRQGIKVAGELFF,TGTGCCAGCAGCTTACGGCAGGGTATTAAGGTAGCCGGGGAGCTGTTTTTT
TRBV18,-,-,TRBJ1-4,CASSQDSATNEKLFF,TGTGCCAGCTCACAGGACAGTGCAACTAATGAAAAACTGTTTTTT
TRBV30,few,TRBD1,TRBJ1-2,CAWGGTGGGYTF,TGTGCCTGGGGGGGGACAGGCGGCGGCTACACCTTC
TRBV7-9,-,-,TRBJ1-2,CASSLARGALLSYGYTF,TGTGCCAGCAGCTTAGCTCGGGGGGCGCTTCTGAGCTATGGCTACACCTTC
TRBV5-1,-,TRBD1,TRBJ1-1,CASSLLGTGGSTEAFF,TGCGCCAGCAGCTTGCTGGGGACAGGGGGGAGCACTGAAGCTTTCTTT
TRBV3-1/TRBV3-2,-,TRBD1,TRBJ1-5,CASSQGDRGQPQHF,TGTGCCAGCAGCCAAGGGGACAGGGGTCAGCCCCAGCATTTT
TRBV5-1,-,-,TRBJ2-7,CASSPRPGDEQYF,TGCGCCAGCAGCCCCCGCCCCGGGGACGAGCAGTACTTC
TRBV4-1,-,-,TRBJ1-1,CASSQDPGGDTEAFF,TGCGCCAGCAGCCAAGATCCGGGGGGCGACACTGAAGCTTTCTTT
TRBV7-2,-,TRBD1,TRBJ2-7,CASSQSGTDSYEQYF,TGTGCCAGCAGCCAATCCGGGACAGACTCCTACGAGCAGTACTTC
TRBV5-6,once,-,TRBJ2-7,CASSLDRIAYEQYF,TGTGCCAGCAGCTTGGACAGGATCGCCTACGAGCAGTACTTC
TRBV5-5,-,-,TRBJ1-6,CASSFGREGSPLHF,TGTGCCAGCAGCTTCGGCAGGGAAGGTTCACCCCTCCACTTT
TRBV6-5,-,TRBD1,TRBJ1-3,CASSLTGDSGNTIYF,TGTGCCAGCAGTTTGACAGGGGACAGTGGAAACACCATATATTTT
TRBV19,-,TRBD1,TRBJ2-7,CASKTGTGAYEQYF,TGTGCCAGTAAGACCGGGACAGGGGCCTACGAGCAGTACTTC
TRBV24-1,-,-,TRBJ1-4,CATSDGFTAHEKLFF,TGTGCCACCAGTGACGGGTTCACCGCGCATGAAAAACTGTTTTTT
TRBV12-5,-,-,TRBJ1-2,CASGSDTGFGYTF,TGTGCTAGTGGAAGCGACACGGGGTTTGGCTACACCTTC
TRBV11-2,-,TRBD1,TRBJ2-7,CASSPRGFRSYEQYF,TGTGCCAGCAGCCCCAGGGGGTTTCGGTCCTACGAGCAGTACTTC
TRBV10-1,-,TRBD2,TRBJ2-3,CASSETSGTQYF,TGCGCCAGCAGTGAAACTAGCGGGACGCAGTATTTT
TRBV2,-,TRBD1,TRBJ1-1,CASKIQGDTEAFF,TGTGCCAGCAAAATCCAGGGGGACACTGAAGCTTTCTTT
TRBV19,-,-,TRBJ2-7,CASSTGGGYYEQYF,TGTGCCAGTAGTACGGGCGGGGGCTACTACGAGCAGTACTTC
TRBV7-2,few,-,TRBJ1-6,CASSALTGINSPLHF,TGTGCCAGCAGCGCGCTGACAGGAATAAATTCACCCCTCCACTTT
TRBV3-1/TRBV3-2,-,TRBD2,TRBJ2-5,CASSQGVAGVQETQYF,TGTGCCAGCAGCCAAGGGGTAGCGGGGGTACAAGAGACCCAGTACTTC
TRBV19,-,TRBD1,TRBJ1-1,CASSIGTGNTEAFF,TGTGCCAGTAGTATCGGGACAGGGAACACTGAAGCTTTCTTT